The TCR beta chain under discussion was sequenced for a study of type 1 regulatory T cells (dated by TCRdb to the early 2020s). In the study overall: An in vitro protocol by which a Tr1-enriched, alloantigen-specific CD4 T cell product named T-allo10 was generated was characterized in the study. T-allo10 was being tested clinically in patients with hematological malignancies who were undergoing allogeneic hematopoietic stem cell transplantation.

Sequencing took place on an Illumina MiSeq. The raw public reads went through TCRdb reprocessing: fastp at Q25, MiXCR clone calling, in-frame beta chains kept. Every distinct CDR3 protein forms one entry, paired with its most common genes and DNA. The sample has about 42,000 distinct CDR3 sequences on record, 9% to 15% of them singletons. The ten largest clones capture about 8.2% of the sample. General findings and caveats noted by the study authors: Tr1 cells showed a more restricted TCR repertoire than non-Tr1 cells, which the study interpreted as alloantigen-induced clonal expansion.

This clonotype was seen many times. It has no known antigen specificity. The input lacks base qualities; no much larger clone sits a single base away. Trimming accounts for 3 bases at V and 4 bases at J, while the number of junction bases matched to no gene is 6. The germline V gene (reference sequence) yields MNHEY for CDR1 and SMNVEV for CDR2. Inclusive of the bounding cysteine and phenylalanine, the CDR3 is 15 residues long. Only the CDR3 part of the read is kept: 45 bases, read in frame from the first base. The chain is assembled from TRBV27 and TRBJ2-1; 7 junctional bases match TRBD2. The sequenced sample consisted of cultured non-Tr1 T cells, either the whole culture or a sorted T cell fraction (not recorded which). The intended sense of this specimen's cell subset or site label: non-Tr1 population from the T-allo10 product. The receptor was isolated from a human donor in good health. CDR3 reads: CASSFLGLSYNEQFF. The DNA sequence follows: TGTGCCAGCAGTTTTCTGGGACTATCGTACAATGAGCAGTTCTTC.